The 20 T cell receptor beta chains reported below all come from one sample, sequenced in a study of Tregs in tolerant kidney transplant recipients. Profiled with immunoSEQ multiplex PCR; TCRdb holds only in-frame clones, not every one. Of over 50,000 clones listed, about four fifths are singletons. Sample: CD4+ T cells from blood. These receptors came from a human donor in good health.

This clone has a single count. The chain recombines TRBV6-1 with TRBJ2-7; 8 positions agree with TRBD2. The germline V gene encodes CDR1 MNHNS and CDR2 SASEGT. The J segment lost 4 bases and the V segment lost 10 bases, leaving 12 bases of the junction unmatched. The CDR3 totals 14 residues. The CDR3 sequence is CATIPVAGFYEQYF. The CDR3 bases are TGTGCCACCATCCCAGTAGCGGGGTTTTACGAGCAGTACTTC.

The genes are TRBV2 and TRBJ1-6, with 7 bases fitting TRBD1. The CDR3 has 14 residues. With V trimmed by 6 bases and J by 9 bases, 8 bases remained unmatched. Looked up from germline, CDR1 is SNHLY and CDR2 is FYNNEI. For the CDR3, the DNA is TGTGCCAGCAGCCCCACAGGGGAGACTTCACCCCTCCACTTT. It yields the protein CASSPTGETSPLHF.

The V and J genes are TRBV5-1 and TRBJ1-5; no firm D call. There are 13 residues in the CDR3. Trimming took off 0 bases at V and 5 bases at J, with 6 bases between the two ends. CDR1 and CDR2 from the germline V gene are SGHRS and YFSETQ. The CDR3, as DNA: TGCGCCAGCAGCTTGGGTAGGGATCAGCCCCAGCATTTT. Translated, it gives CASSLGRDQPQHF.

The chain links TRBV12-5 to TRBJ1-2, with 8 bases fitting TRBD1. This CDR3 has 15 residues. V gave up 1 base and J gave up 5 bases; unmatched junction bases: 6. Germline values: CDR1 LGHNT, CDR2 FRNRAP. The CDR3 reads CASGLGTGITYGYTF. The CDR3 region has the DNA TGTGCTAGTGGTTTGGGGACAGGGATAACATATGGCTACACCTTC.

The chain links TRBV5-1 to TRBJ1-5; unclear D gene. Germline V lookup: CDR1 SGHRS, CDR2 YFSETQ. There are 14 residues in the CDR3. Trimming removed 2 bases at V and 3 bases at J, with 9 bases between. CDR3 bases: TGCGCCAGCAGCTTTGGCGACATCAATCAGCCCCAGCATTTT. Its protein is CASSFGDINQPQHF.

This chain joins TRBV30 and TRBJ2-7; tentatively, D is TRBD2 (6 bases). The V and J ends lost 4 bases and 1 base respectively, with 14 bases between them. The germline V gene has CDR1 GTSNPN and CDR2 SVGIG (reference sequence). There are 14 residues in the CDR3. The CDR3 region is CAWTRDPRSYEQYF. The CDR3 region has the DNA TGTGCCTGGACGCGGGATCCCAGGTCCTACGAGCAGTACTTC.

The CDR3 spells CASSPTGGIQPQHF. CDR3 DNA sequence: TGTGCCAGCAGTCCCACAGGGGGCATTCAGCCCCAGCATTTT. This chain connects TRBV2 to TRBJ1-5, with TRBD1 matching 9 bases. With 5 bases clipped from V and 6 bases from J, the junction kept 5 bases outside the gene matches. The CDR3 has 14 amino acids. Looked up from germline, CDR1 is SNHLY and CDR2 is FYNNEI.

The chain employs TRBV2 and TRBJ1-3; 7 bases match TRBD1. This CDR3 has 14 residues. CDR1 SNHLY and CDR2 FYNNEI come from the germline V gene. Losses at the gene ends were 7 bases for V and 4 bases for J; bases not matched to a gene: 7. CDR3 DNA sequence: TGTGCCAGCAAGGACGGGACAGTAGGAAACACCATATATTTT. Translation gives CASKDGTVGNTIYF.

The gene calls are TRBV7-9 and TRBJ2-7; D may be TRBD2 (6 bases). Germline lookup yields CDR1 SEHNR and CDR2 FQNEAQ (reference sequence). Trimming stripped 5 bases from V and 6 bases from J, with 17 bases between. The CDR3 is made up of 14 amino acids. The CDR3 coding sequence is TGTGCCAGCAGCGTGGGGGGTAGTAAGGGCGAGCAGTACTTC. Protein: CASSVGGSKGEQYF.

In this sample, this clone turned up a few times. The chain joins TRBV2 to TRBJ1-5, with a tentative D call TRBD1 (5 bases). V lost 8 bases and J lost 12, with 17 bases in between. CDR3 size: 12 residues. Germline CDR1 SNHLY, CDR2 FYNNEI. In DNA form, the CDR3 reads TGTGCCAGCCAGGATCAGGGTCAGGACCAGCATTTT. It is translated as CASQDQGQDQHF.

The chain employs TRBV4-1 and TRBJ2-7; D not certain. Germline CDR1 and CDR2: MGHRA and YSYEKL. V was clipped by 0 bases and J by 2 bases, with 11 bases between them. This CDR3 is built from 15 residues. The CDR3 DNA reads TGCGCCAGCAGCCAAGACCCCCAACCCACCTACGAGCAGTACTTC. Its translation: CASSQDPQPTYEQYF.

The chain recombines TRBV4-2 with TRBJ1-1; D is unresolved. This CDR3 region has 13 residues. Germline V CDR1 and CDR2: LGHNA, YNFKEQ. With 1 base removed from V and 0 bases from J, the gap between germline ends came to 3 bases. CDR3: CASSQAVNTEAFF. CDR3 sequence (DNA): TGTGCCAGCAGCCAAGCGGTGAACACTGAAGCTTTCTTT.

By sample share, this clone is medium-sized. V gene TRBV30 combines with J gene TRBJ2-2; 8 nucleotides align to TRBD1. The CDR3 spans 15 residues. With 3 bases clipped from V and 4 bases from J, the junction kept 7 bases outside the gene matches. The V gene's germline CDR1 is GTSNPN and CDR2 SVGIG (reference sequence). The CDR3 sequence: CAWRGSDRATGELFF. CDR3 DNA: TGTGCCTGGAGGGGCTCGGACAGGGCCACCGGGGAGCTGTTTTTT. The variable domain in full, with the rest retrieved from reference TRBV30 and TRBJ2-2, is SQTIHQWPATLVQPVGSPLSLECTVEGTSNPNLYWYRQAAGRGLQLLFYSVGIGQISSEVPQNLSASRPQDRQFILSSKKLLLSDSGFYLCAWRGSDRATGELFFGEGSRLTVL.

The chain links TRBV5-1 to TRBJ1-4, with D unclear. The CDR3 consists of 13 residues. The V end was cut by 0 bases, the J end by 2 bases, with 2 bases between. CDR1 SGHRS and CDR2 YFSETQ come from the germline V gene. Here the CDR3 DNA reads TGCGCCAGCAGCTTGGGGACTAATGAAAAACTGTTTTTT. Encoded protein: CASSLGTNEKLFF.

As DNA, the CDR3 is TGTGCCAGTAGTATAAAAGTTAACTATGGCTACACCTTC. This sequence encodes CASSIKVNYGYTF. The gene calls are TRBV19 and TRBJ1-2; D uncertain. Trimming took off 2 bases at V and 1 base at J, with 5 bases between the two ends. Germline values: CDR1 LNHDA, CDR2 SQIVND (reference sequence). CDR3 length equals 13 residues.

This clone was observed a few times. CDR3: CASSTTRASSIEAFF. The CDR3 DNA is TGTGCCAGCAGCACGACGCGCGCTTCCAGTATTGAAGCTTTCTTT. The chain uses TRBV14 and TRBJ1-1, with D unclear. Between the trimmed V and J ends, which lost 5 bases and 7 bases, there was a span of 20 bases. The V gene's germline CDR1 is SGHDN and CDR2 FVKESK. The CDR3 has 15 residues.

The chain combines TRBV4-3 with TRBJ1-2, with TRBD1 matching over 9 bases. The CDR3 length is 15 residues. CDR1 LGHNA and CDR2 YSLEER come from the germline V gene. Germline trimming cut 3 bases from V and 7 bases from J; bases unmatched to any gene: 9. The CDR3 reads CASSQERQGVGGYTF. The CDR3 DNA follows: TGCGCCAGCAGCCAGGAAAGACAGGGGGTTGGTGGCTACACCTTC.

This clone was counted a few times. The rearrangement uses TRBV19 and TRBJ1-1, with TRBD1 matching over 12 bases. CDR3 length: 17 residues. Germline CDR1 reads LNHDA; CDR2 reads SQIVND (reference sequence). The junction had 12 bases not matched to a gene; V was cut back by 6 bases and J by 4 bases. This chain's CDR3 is CASSGRPGQGALTEAFF. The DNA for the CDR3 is TGTGCCAGTAGCGGGCGCCCGGGACAGGGGGCCCTCACTGAAGCTTTCTTT.

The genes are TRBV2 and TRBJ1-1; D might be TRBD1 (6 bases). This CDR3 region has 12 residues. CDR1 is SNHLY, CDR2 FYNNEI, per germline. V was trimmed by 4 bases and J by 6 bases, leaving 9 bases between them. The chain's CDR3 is CASSVQGPEAFF. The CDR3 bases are TGTGCCAGCAGTGTACAGGGACCTGAAGCTTTCTTT.

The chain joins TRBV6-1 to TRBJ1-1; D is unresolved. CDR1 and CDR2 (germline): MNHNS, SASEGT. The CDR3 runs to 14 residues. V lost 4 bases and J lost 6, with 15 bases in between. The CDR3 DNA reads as TGTGCCAGCAGTGGAGTTCACTCGACCGCTGAAGCTTTCTTT. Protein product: CASSGVHSTAEAFF.